These 8 T cell receptor beta chains were all obtained from the same sample, sequenced in a study of vaccination and CD4 T cells after COVID-19. As to treatment: roughly ten-day PBMC culture with coronavirus spike peptide pools or control peptides (ViraFEST assay). Antigens of these TCRs are unknown. Scientists ran DNA taken from cultured CD4+ T cells through the Oncomine TCR Beta short-read assay for sequencing. MiXCR was run by TCRdb on the PCR reads, yielding one entry per CDR3 protein. The sample carries roughly 14,000 distinct CDR3 sequences, around 46% recorded once. The sequencing input was cultured CD4+ T cells from blood. Receptor source: a human donor with COVID-19.

This clonotype was seen a handful of times. The V and J genes are TRBV11-3 and TRBJ2-3; D gene unclear. Trimming removed 5 bases from V and 0 bases from J, with 15 bases in between. This CDR3 has 16 residues. Germline lookup yields CDR1 SGHNT and CDR2 YENEEA. This CDR3 reads CASSHRRKTSTDTQYF. As DNA, the CDR3 is TGTGCCAGCAGCCACCGCAGGAAAACTAGCACAGATACGCAGTATTTT.

The chain links TRBV5-8 to TRBJ2-5; D unresolved. This CDR3 comprises 13 residues. Trimming pared 0 bases from V and 5 bases from J, leaving 8 bases between. CDR1 and CDR2 (germline): SGHTS, YDEGEE. The CDR3 DNA sequence: TGTGCCAGCAGCTTGGCCATTAGTGAGACCCAGTACTTC. Its protein is CASSLAISETQYF.

This clonotype is labeled as medium-sized. V gene TRBV6-2 or TRBV6-3 combines with J gene TRBJ1-5; D gene ambiguous. The CDR3 totals 12 residues. V was clipped by 2 bases and J by 5 bases, with 4 bases between them. CDR1 is MNHEY and CDR2 is SVGEGT in the germline V gene. The CDR3 DNA is TGTGCCAGCAGTTACAGAGATCAGCCCCAGCATTTT. It is translated as CASSYRDQPQHF.

The chain combines TRBV19 with TRBJ1-5; D not resolved. With 4 bases removed from V and 3 bases from J, the gap between germline ends came to 13 bases. The CDR3 is 15 residues long. CDR1 and CDR2 (germline): LNHDA, SQIVND (reference sequence). This CDR3 is CASSTLKVANQPQHF. CDR3 DNA sequence: TGTGCCAGTAGTACCCTCAAGGTTGCCAATCAGCCCCAGCATTTT.

This clonotype was seen only a few times. CDR3 sequence: CASSSRRGSTEAFF. The CDR3 bases are TGTGCCAGTAGTAGCCGCAGGGGGAGCACTGAAGCTTTCTTT. The chain couples TRBV19 to TRBJ1-1; 7 positions agree with TRBD1. Per the germline V gene, CDR1 is LNHDA and CDR2 is SQIVND (reference sequence). V shed 4 bases, J shed 4 bases, and the junction held 6 bases outside the gene matches. CDR3 length equals 14 residues. The entire variable domain, with the rest obtained from reference TRBV19 and TRBJ1-1, is as follows: DGGITQSPKYLFRKEGQNVTLSCEQNLNHDAMYWYRQDPGQGLRLIYYSQIVNDFQKGDIAEGYSVSREKKESFPLTVTSAQKNPTAFYLCASSSRRGSTEAFFGQGTRLTVV.

The genes are TRBV11-2 and TRBJ2-7, with 11 bases aligning to TRBD1. The ends lost 3 bases at V and 6 bases at J; junction bases unmatched: 10. The CDR3 has 16 amino acids. Germline V CDR1 and CDR2: SGHAT, FQNNGV. CDR3 nucleotide sequence: TGTGCCAGCAGCTTTAGGGGACAGGGGGGTCTAAGCGAGCAGTACTTC. It yields the protein CASSFRGQGGLSEQYF.

V is TRBV5-1 and J is TRBJ2-5, with a weak D call TRBD1 (6 bases). From germline, CDR1 is SGHRS and CDR2 YFSETQ. V lost 4 bases and J 2 bases, leaving 9 bases between the germline ends. The CDR3 spans 13 residues. CDR3 nucleotide sequence: TGCGCCAGCAGCGGAGGACAGCAAGAGACCCAGTACTTC. It is translated as CASSGGQQETQYF.

This clonotype was recorded a few times. The chain carries TRBV10-3 and TRBJ2-3; D possibly matches TRBD1 or TRBD2 (6 bases each). The V end lost 8 bases, the J end lost 6 bases, and 15 bases lay between the germline ends. Germline V gives CDR1 ENHRY, CDR2 SYGVKD. CDR3 length equals 13 residues. The CDR3 DNA reads TGTGCCATCGATCGGGGGCAGGGCGATACGCAGTATTTT. Protein product: CAIDRGQGDTQYF.